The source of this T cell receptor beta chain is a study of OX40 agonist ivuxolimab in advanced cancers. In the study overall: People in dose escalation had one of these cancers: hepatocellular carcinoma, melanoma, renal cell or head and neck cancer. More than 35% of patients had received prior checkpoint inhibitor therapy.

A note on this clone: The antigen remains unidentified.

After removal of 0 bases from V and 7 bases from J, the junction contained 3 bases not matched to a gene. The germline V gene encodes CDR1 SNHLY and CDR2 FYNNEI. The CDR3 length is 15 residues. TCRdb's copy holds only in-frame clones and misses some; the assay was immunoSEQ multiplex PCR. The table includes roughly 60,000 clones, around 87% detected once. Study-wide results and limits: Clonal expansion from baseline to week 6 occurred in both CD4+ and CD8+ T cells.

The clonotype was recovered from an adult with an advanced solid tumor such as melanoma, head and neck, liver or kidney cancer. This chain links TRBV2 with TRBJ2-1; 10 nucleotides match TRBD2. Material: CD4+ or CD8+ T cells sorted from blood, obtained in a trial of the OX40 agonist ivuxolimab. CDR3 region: CASSEAAGGLNEQFF. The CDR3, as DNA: TGTGCCAGCAGTGAAGCAGCGGGGGGGCTTAATGAGCAGTTCTTC. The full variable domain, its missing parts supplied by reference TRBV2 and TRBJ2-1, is EPEVTQTPSHQVTQMGQEVILRCVPISNHLYFYWYRQILGQKVEFLVSFYNNEISEKSEIFDDQFSVERPDGSNFTLKIRSTKLEDSAMYFCASSEAAGGLNEQFFGPGTRLTVL.